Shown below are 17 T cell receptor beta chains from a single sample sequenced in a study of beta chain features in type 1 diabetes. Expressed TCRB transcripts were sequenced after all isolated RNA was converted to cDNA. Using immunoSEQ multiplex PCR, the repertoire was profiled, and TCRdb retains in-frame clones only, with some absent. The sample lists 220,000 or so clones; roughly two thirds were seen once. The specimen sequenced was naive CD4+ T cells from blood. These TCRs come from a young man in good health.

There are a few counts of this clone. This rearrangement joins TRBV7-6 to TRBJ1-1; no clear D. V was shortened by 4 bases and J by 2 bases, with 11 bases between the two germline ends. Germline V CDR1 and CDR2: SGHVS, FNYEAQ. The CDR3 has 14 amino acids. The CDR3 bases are TGTGCCAGCAGCTCAACGTGGGCAAACACTGAAGCTTTCTTT. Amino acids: CASSSTWANTEAFF.

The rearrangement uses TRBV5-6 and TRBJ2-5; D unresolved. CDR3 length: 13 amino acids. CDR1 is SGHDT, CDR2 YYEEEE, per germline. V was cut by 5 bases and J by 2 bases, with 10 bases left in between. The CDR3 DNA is TGTGCCAGCAGGTACCTCGAGCAAGAGACCCAGTACTTC. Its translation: CASRYLEQETQYF. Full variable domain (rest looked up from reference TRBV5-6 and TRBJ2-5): DAGVTQSPTHLIKTRGQQVTLRCSPKSGHDTVSWYQQALGQGPQFIFQYYEEEERQRGNFPDRFSGHQFPNYSSELNVNALLLGDSALYLCASRYLEQETQYFGPGTRLLVL.

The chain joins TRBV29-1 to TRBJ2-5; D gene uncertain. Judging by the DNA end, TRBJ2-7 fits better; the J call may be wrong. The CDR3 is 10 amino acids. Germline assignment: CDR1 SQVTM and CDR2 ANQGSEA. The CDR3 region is CSVLDYEQYF. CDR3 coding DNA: TGCAGCGTTTTGGACTACGAGCAGTACTTC.

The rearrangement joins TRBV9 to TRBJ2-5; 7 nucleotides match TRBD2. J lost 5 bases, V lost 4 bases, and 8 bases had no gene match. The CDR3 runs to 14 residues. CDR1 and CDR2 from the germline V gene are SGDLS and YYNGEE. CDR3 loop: CASSLAGVTETQYF. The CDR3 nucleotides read TGTGCCAGCAGCCTGGCGGGAGTTACCGAGACCCAGTACTTC.

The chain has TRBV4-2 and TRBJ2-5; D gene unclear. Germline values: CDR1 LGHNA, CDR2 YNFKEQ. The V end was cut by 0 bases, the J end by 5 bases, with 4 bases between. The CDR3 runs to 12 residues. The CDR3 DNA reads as TGTGCCAGCAGCCAAGAGCGGGAGACCCAGTACTTC. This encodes CASSQERETQYF.

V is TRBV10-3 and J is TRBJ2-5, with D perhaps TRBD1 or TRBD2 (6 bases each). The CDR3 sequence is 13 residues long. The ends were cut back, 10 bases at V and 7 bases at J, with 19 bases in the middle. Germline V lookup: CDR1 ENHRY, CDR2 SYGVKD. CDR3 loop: CATHRDLGGTQYF. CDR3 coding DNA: TGTGCCACCCACAGGGACCTGGGGGGGACCCAGTACTTC.

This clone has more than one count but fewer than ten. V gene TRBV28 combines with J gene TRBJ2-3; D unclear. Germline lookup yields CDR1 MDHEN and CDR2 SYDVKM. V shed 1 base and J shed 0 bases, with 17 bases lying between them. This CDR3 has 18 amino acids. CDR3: CASSLSPPMGSSTDTQYF. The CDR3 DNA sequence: TGTGCCAGCAGTTTATCCCCCCCGATGGGATCTAGCACAGATACGCAGTATTTT.

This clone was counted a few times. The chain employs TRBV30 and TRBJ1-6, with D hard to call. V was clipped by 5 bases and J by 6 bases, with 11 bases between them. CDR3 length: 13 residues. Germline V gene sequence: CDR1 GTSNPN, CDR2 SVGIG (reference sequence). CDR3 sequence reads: CAWGPDRNSPLHF. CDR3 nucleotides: TGTGCCTGGGGACCGGACCGTAATTCACCCCTCCACTTT.

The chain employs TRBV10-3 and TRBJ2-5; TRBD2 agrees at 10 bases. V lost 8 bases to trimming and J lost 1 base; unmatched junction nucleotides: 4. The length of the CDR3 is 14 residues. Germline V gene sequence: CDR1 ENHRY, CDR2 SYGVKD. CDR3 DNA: TGTGCCATCGCATGGACTAGCGGCCAAGAGACCCAGTACTTC. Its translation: CAIAWTSGQETQYF.

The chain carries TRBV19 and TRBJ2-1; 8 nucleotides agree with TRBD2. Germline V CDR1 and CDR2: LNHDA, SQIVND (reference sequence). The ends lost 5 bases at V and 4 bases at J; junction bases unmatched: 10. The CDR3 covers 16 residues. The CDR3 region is CASSSPQREKYNEQFF. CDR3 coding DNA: TGTGCCAGTAGTTCCCCCCAGCGGGAGAAATACAATGAGCAGTTCTTC.

The DNA of the CDR3 is TGTGCCAGCAGCTTAGCCGGGACTAGCGGCTCCTACGAGCAGTACTTC. Its protein product is CASSLAGTSGSYEQYF. This chain uses TRBV7-9 with TRBJ2-7; TRBD2 aligns across 11 bases. J was trimmed by 0 bases and V by 0 bases; bases with no gene match: 1. The CDR3 runs 16 residues. Per germline, CDR1 SEHNR and CDR2 FQNEAQ (reference sequence).

CDR3 protein: CASSQVGAETQYF. The CDR3 nucleotides read TGTGCCAGCAGCCAAGTAGGGGCGGAGACCCAGTACTTC. The genes are TRBV4-2 and TRBJ2-5, with D tentatively TRBD1 (5 bases). This CDR3 is built from 13 residues. The V end was cut by 1 base, the J end by 5 bases, with 8 bases between. Germline V gives CDR1 LGHNA, CDR2 YNFKEQ.

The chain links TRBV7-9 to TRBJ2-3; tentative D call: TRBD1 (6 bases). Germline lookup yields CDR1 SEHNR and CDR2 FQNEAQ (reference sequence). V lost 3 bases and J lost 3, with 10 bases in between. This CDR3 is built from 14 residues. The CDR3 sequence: CASSFSTGTDTQYF. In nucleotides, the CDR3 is TGTGCCAGCAGCTTCTCGACAGGAACAGATACGCAGTATTTT.

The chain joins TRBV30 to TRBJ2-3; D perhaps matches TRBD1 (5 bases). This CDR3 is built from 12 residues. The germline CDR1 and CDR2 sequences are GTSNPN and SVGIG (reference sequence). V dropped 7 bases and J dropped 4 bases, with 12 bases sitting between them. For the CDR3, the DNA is TGTGCCTTCTTTTCAGGGTCAGATACGCAGTATTTT. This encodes CAFFSGSDTQYF.

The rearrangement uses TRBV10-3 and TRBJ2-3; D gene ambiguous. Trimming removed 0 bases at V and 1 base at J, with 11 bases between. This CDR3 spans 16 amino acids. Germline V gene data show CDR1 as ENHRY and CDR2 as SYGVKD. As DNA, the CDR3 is TGTGCCATCAGTGAGTCGATCGTGGTGGGCACAGATACGCAGTATTTT. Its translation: CAISESIVVGTDTQYF.

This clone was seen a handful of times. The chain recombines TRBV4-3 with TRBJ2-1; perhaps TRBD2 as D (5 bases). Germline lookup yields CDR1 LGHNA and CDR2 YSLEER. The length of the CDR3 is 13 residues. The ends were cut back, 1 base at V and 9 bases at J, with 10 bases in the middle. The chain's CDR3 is CASSQGLGGEQFF. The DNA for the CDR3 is TGCGCCAGCAGCCAAGGGTTAGGAGGTGAGCAGTTCTTC.

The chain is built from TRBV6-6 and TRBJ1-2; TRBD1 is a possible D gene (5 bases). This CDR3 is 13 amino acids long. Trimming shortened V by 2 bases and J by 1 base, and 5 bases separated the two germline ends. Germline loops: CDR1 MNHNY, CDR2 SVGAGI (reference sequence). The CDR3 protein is CASSYGGNYGYTF. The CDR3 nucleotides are TGTGCCAGCAGTTACGGGGGTAACTATGGCTACACCTTC.